Sequencing of this T cell receptor beta chain was carried out in a study of vaccination effects on CD4 cells after COVID-19. The CDR3 has 15 amino acids. V lost 1 base and J lost 5, with 9 bases in between. Germline V lookup: CDR1 SEHNR, CDR2 FQNEAQ (reference sequence). Before sequencing took place, the ViraFEST assay used viral peptide pools to expand antigen-specific CD4+ T cells. Cells that had been cultured for less than eleven days were the source of isolated CD4+ T cells. In regard to this clone: Its antigen is not identified.

Sequencing used immunoSEQ multiplex PCR; TCRdb keeps in-frame clones, though not all of them. The data hold 55,000 to 65,000 clones, with roughly 81% observed a single time. The sample in question was CD4+ T cells from PBMCs cultured with HCoV-229E spike peptides, obtained before COVID-19 vaccination. The chain is built from TRBV7-9 and TRBJ1-6; D remains unclear. The TCR was taken from a human donor who received a COVID-19 vaccine. The CDR3 DNA reads as TGTGCCAGCAGCTTAGTGGGGAGTAATAATTCACCCCTCCACTTT. This translates into CASSLVGSNNSPLHF.